A single sample is the source of the 25 T cell receptor beta chains below, sequenced in a study of cytomegalovirus exposure and HLA in healthy donors. The primer mix had 60 Vbeta and 13 Jbeta primers. Repertoires were generated with immunoSEQ multiplex PCR, while TCRdb's copy carries only in-frame clones and drops some. The table shows roughly 120,000 clones, with 80% occurring only once. The sequenced sample was PBMCs. Source of these receptors: a man aged 25-40 years in good health and CMV-seronegative.

The chain is built from TRBV19 and TRBJ2-7, with D maybe TRBD2 (7 bases). CDR3 length equals 15 residues. CDR1 LNHDA and CDR2 SQIVND come from the germline V gene (reference sequence). Deletions cut 6 bases from V and 0 bases from J, with 15 bases between. The chain's CDR3 is CASSVGGGVSYEQYF. DNA for the CDR3: TGTGCCAGTAGCGTAGGAGGGGGGGTCTCCTACGAGCAGTACTTC.

This chain connects TRBV28 to TRBJ2-7; perhaps TRBD1 as D (6 bases). Trimming removed 10 bases at V and 1 base at J, with 14 bases between. The CDR3 is 13 residues long. CDR1 and CDR2 (germline): MDHEN, SYDVKM. The CDR3 loop is CATGTPISYEQYF. The CDR3 DNA is TGTGCCACCGGGACACCAATTTCCTACGAGCAGTACTTC.

V usage is TRBV10-3 and J usage is TRBJ2-5; 11 nucleotides agree with TRBD2. J lost 0 bases, V lost 10 bases, and 10 bases had no gene match. The CDR3 runs 16 residues. Germline loops: CDR1 ENHRY, CDR2 SYGVKD. The CDR3 DNA reads as TGTGCCACGAGAGAGACTAGCGGGACCGACCAAGAGACCCAGTACTTC. Translation gives CATRETSGTDQETQYF.

There are a few counts of this clone. J is TRBJ2-7 and V is TRBV19; TRBD2 matches at 8 bases. CDR1 is LNHDA, CDR2 SQIVND, per germline (reference sequence). CDR3 length: 14 residues. The junction had 3 bases not matched to a gene; V was cut back by 4 bases and J by 1 base. The CDR3 is CASSTTSGSYEQYF. The CDR3 region has the DNA TGTGCCAGTAGTACAACTAGCGGTTCCTACGAGCAGTACTTC.

J is TRBJ1-1 and V is TRBV14, with D unclear. Germline loops: CDR1 SGHDN, CDR2 FVKESK. The V end lost 1 base, the J end lost 4 bases, and 7 bases lay between the germline ends. CDR3 length equals 13 residues. The CDR3 nucleotides read TGTGCCAGCAGCCAAGGTTTGAGCACTGAAGCTTTCTTT. This codes for CASSQGLSTEAFF.

The CDR3 protein is CASIGSGNTIYF. The CDR3 coding sequence is TGTGCCAGCATCGGGTCTGGAAACACCATATATTTT. V usage is TRBV6-1 and J usage is TRBJ1-3; no clear D gene. The CDR3 runs 12 residues. Germline-derived CDR1 and CDR2 are MNHNS and SASEGT. V dropped 7 bases and J dropped 1 base, with 5 bases sitting between them.

The chain joins TRBV6-6 to TRBJ1-2; D remains unclear. Per the germline V gene, CDR1 is MNHNY and CDR2 is SVGAGI (reference sequence). The length of the CDR3 is 14 residues. V lost 6 bases to trimming and J lost 2 bases, with 13 bases between them. The CDR3 DNA reads as TGTGCCAGCAGCGATACCGGGAAAAACTATGGCTACACCTTC. This encodes CASSDTGKNYGYTF.

CDR3 DNA: TGTGCCAGCAGCGTAGAAGGAGACAGTAAGGCCAATTCACCCCTCCACTTT. Its translation: CASSVEGDSKANSPLHF. J is TRBJ1-6 and V is TRBV9; D might be TRBD1 (5 bases). Germline values: CDR1 SGDLS, CDR2 YYNGEE. Trimming took 0 bases from V and 7 from J, leaving 17 bases between them. CDR3 length equals 17 residues. Together with reference TRBV9 and TRBJ1-6, the CDR3 gives the full variable domain: DSGVTQTPKHLITATGQRVTLRCSPRSGDLSVYWYQQSLDQGLQFLIQYYNGEERAKGNILERFSAQQFPDLHSELNLSSLELGDSALYFCASSVEGDSKANSPLHFGNGTRLTVT.

This sequence joins TRBV27 and TRBJ2-1, with TRBD2 as a possible D gene (6 bases). Germline V gene lookup returns CDR1 MNHEY and CDR2 SMNVEV (reference sequence). Trimming pared 6 bases from V and 0 bases from J, leaving 15 bases between. The CDR3 extends over 16 amino acids. The CDR3 is CASRPWAGSSYNEQFF. The CDR3 DNA follows: TGTGCCAGCAGGCCGTGGGCGGGAAGCTCCTACAATGAGCAGTTCTTC.

The chain joins TRBV6-6 to TRBJ2-7; 9 positions agree with TRBD2. The CDR3 totals 15 residues. J gave up 3 bases and V 4 bases, and 7 bases lay outside the gene matches. Per the germline V gene, CDR1 is MNHNY and CDR2 is SVGAGI (reference sequence). Here the CDR3 DNA reads TGTGCCAGCAGTTTCATTAGCGGGAGCGGCTACGAGCAGTACTTC. Its translation is CASSFISGSGYEQYF.

V gene TRBV9 combines with J gene TRBJ2-2; maybe TRBD2 (5 bases). CDR1 and CDR2 (germline): SGDLS, YYNGEE. V lost 4 bases and J lost 8, with 9 bases in between. The CDR3 runs to 12 residues. This CDR3 reads CASSLRRGELFF. The CDR3 DNA is TGTGCCAGCAGCCTCCGGAGGGGGGAGCTGTTTTTT. Variable domain in full (rest from reference TRBV9 and TRBJ2-2): DSGVTQTPKHLITATGQRVTLRCSPRSGDLSVYWYQQSLDQGLQFLIQYYNGEERAKGNILERFSAQQFPDLHSELNLSSLELGDSALYFCASSLRRGELFFGEGSRLTVL.

The V and J genes are TRBV5-4 and TRBJ2-7; perhaps TRBD2 as D (6 bases). V was shortened by 4 bases and J by 6 bases, with 14 bases between the two germline ends. This CDR3 region has 13 residues. The germline CDR1 and CDR2 sequences are SGHNT and YYREEE (reference sequence). The CDR3 loop is CASSPMGGTEQYF. The CDR3, as DNA: TGTGCCAGCAGCCCAATGGGCGGGACCGAGCAGTACTTC.

This chain links TRBV27 with TRBJ2-1; no clear D gene. The CDR3 sequence is 13 residues long. In germline, CDR1 is MNHEY, CDR2 SMNVEV (reference sequence). V lost 2 bases, J lost 9 bases, and 11 bases lay in between. CDR3 nucleotides: TGTGCCAGCAGTTTAGTTAAGTGGAGTGAGCAGTTCTTC. This translates into CASSLVKWSEQFF.

CDR3 DNA: TGTGCCAGCAGCCCGGGGGTGTTTGGGGGACAGTACGAGCAGTACTTC. Its protein product is CASSPGVFGGQYEQYF. The gene calls are TRBV5-4 and TRBJ2-7, with D perhaps TRBD1 (7 bases). Germline CDR1 is SGHNT and CDR2 is YYREEE (reference sequence). Trimming cost V 4 bases and J 4 bases, with 21 bases left between them. The CDR3 has 16 residues.

The V call is TRBV29-1, the J call TRBJ1-4, with D hard to call. There are 16 residues in the CDR3. The V gene lost 0 bases and the J gene lost 0 bases, with 11 bases spanning the gap. Germline values: CDR1 SQVTM, CDR2 ANQGSEA. The DNA of the CDR3 is TGCAGCGTTGAAGATCAGAGCCGGGCAACTAATGAAAAACTGTTTTTT. Its translation: CSVEDQSRATNEKLFF.

This clone was counted once. The rearrangement links TRBV6-1 to TRBJ2-7; TRBD1 aligns across 7 bases. The CDR3 has 14 amino acids. With V trimmed by 5 bases and J by 4 bases, 8 bases remained unmatched. CDR1 is MNHNS and CDR2 is SASEGT in the germline V gene. The CDR3 loop is CASSMQGQFYEQYF. Written as DNA, the CDR3 is TGTGCCAGCAGTATGCAGGGACAGTTTTACGAGCAGTACTTC.

The V call is TRBV5-6, the J call TRBJ2-7; TRBD2 aligns across 13 bases. Trimming took 0 bases from V and 7 from J; bases not matched to a gene: 10. The CDR3 spans 17 residues. Looked up from germline, CDR1 is SGHDT and CDR2 is YYEEEE. The CDR3 protein is CASSLAQLAGGPKEQYF. The DNA for the CDR3 is TGTGCCAGCAGCTTGGCCCAACTAGCGGGAGGGCCAAAAGAGCAGTACTTC. Using reference TRBV5-6 and TRBJ2-7 for the parts outside the CDR3, the full variable domain is DAGVTQSPTHLIKTRGQQVTLRCSPKSGHDTVSWYQQALGQGPQFIFQYYEEEERQRGNFPDRFSGHQFPNYSSELNVNALLLGDSALYLCASSLAQLAGGPKEQYFGPGTRLTVT.

A single count supports this clone. The chain couples TRBV28 to TRBJ1-4, with 10 bases identical to TRBD1. J lost 8 bases, V lost 5 bases, and 11 bases had no gene match. The length of the CDR3 is 16 residues. Germline loops: CDR1 MDHEN, CDR2 SYDVKM. Written as DNA, the CDR3 is TGTGCCAGCAGTCTCCGGGACAGGGGAAGGGAGGAAAAACTGTTTTTT. This codes for CASSLRDRGREEKLFF. The whole variable domain, remainder taken from reference TRBV28 and TRBJ1-4, is DVKVTQSSRYLVKRTGEKVFLECVQDMDHENMFWYRQDPGLGLRLIYFSYDVKMKEKGDIPEGYSVSREKKERFSLILESASTNQTSMYLCASSLRDRGREEKLFFGSGTQLSVL.

The DNA of the CDR3 is TGTGCCAGCAGCTCGGACAGGGGGCGGAAGGGCTCTGGGGCCAACGTCCTGACTTTC. This sequence encodes CASSSDRGRKGSGANVLTF. The V and J genes are TRBV7-9 and TRBJ2-6, with 11 bases fitting TRBD1. V shed 4 bases, J shed 0 bases, and the junction held 8 bases outside the gene matches. This CDR3 region has 19 residues. Germline V gene sequence: CDR1 SEHNR, CDR2 FQNEAQ (reference sequence).

CDR3 in amino acids: CASSTQTSQRYNEQFF. The CDR3 DNA reads as TGTGCCAGCAGCACACAAACCTCCCAGCGGTACAATGAGCAGTTCTTC. The genes are TRBV7-2 and TRBJ2-1; weak D call: TRBD2 (5 bases). Trimming pared 5 bases from V and 4 bases from J, leaving 18 bases between. Germline CDR1 is SGHTA and CDR2 is FQGNSA. This CDR3 comprises 16 residues.

This clone occurred a few times. CDR3 sequence: CASSGWGWTSGTNEQFF. The CDR3 DNA reads as TGTGCCAGCAGTGGATGGGGGTGGACTAGCGGTACCAATGAGCAGTTCTTC. The chain links TRBV25-1 to TRBJ2-1, with 10 nucleotides matching TRBD2. The CDR3 has 17 residues. Germline V gene lookup returns CDR1 MGHDK and CDR2 SYGVNS. V shed 4 bases, J shed 6 bases, and the junction held 12 bases outside the gene matches.

V is TRBV7-8 and J is TRBJ2-3, with 8 bases lining up with TRBD2. The CDR3 contains 17 residues. From germline, CDR1 is SGHVS and CDR2 FQNEAQ. The V segment lost 1 base and the J segment 5 bases; nucleotides outside the gene matches: 11. DNA for the CDR3: TGTGCCAGCAGCTTAGGTTGGATCGCGGGAGGCCTAGATACGCAGTATTTT. Encoded protein: CASSLGWIAGGLDTQYF.

The V and J genes are TRBV19 and TRBJ2-5; 11 bases match TRBD2. The germline V gene encodes CDR1 LNHDA and CDR2 SQIVND (reference sequence). Germline trimming cut 5 bases from V and 5 bases from J; bases unmatched to any gene: 16. The CDR3 loop spans 18 amino acids. CDR3 amino acids: CASSPGSGRAGGWETQYF. For the CDR3, the DNA is TGTGCCAGTAGTCCCGGTAGCGGGAGGGCTGGGGGGTGGGAGACCCAGTACTTC.

The rearrangement uses TRBV5-1 and TRBJ2-7; 10 nucleotides match TRBD2. J was trimmed by 2 bases and V by 0 bases; bases with no gene match: 5. The germline V gene has CDR1 SGHRS and CDR2 YFSETQ. This CDR3 spans 16 amino acids. CDR3 sequence (DNA): TGCGCCAGCAGCTTGGATATGCTAGCGGGAGCCTACGAGCAGTACTTC. Translation gives CASSLDMLAGAYEQYF.

This sequence joins TRBV10-3 and TRBJ2-3; 10 positions match TRBD1. The germline V gene encodes CDR1 ENHRY and CDR2 SYGVKD. CDR3 length: 15 amino acids. With 5 bases clipped from V and 6 bases from J, the junction kept 8 bases outside the gene matches. In DNA, the CDR3 is TGTGCCATCAGTCCCTTGACAGGGGGCAACGATACGCAGTATTTT. Translation gives CAISPLTGGNDTQYF.